Presented here are 13 T cell receptor beta chains from one specimen sequenced in a study of shared T cell receptors in the human thymus. Profiling relied on immunoSEQ multiplex PCR, and the TCRdb table lists in-frame clones only, not all of them. Here the sample spans 540,000 or so clones, 75% to 80% being singletons. These data also formed part of another study, on human thymus T cells.

The material sequenced was thymocytes. All receptors come from a boy in the first two years of life with a congenital heart defect.

The chain uses TRBV11-2 and TRBJ2-1, with 7 bases aligning to TRBD2. J lost 9 bases, V lost 2 bases, and 7 bases had no gene match. The CDR3 covers 14 residues. Germline V gives CDR1 SGHAT, CDR2 FQNNGV. Here the CDR3 reads CASSLTREWCEQFF. The CDR3 DNA reads TGTGCCAGCAGCTTAACGCGGGAGTGGTGTGAGCAGTTCTTC.

This clone has a handful of counts. This chain uses TRBV21-1 with TRBJ2-1; TRBD2 reflects the table's D call only, with no check against the DNA. TRBV21-1 is reported as a pseudogene. This CDR3 comprises 18 residues. Here the CDR3 reads CASSKRGKRELPYNEQFF. The CDR3 DNA sequence: TGTGCCAGCAGCAAAAGGGGAAAGCGGGAGCTTCCCTACAATGAGCAGTTCTTC.

The chain uses TRBV15 and TRBJ2-6; TRBD1 is a possible D gene (6 bases). V was shortened by 0 bases and J by 0 bases, with 24 bases between the two germline ends. The germline CDR1 and CDR2 sequences are LNHNV and YYDKDF (reference sequence). The length of the CDR3 is 22 residues. The CDR3 spells CATSRDQSWRTGTSSGANVLTF. The CDR3 DNA follows: TGTGCCACCAGCAGAGATCAGTCATGGAGAACAGGGACCAGCTCTGGGGCCAACGTCCTGACTTTC.

The gene calls are TRBV28 and TRBJ1-1; TRBD1 is a possible D gene (6 bases). Per the germline V gene, CDR1 is MDHEN and CDR2 is SYDVKM. This CDR3 has 17 residues. V was trimmed by 6 bases and J by 4 bases, leaving 24 bases between them. The DNA of the CDR3 is TGTGCCAGCAGCCCAAATCCCCCACAGGGCCTAATCACTGAAGCTTTCTTT. Its translation: CASSPNPPQGLITEAFF.

The CDR3 DNA reads as TGTGCCAGCAGCTCGCCGCCTAGCGGGAGGAGCGAGCAGTTCTTC. It encodes CASSSPPSGRSEQFF. V and J are TRBV7-2 and TRBJ2-1; TRBD2 agrees at 11 bases. Germline-derived CDR1 and CDR2 are SGHTA and FQGNSA. V lost 4 bases to trimming and J lost 10 bases; unmatched junction nucleotides: 9. CDR3 length: 15 residues.

This chain uses TRBV21-1 with TRBJ2-7; the table calls TRBD1, which could not be checked here. TRBV21-1 is a recognized pseudogene. CDR3 length: 14 residues. The CDR3 here is CASKSPGFSYEQYF. In nucleotides, the CDR3 is TGTGCCAGCAAAAGCCCAGGGTTCTCCTACGAGCAGTACTTC.

The rearrangement links TRBV6-6 to TRBJ2-2; possibly TRBD2 for D (5 bases). Trimming stripped 5 bases from V and 6 bases from J, with 13 bases between. CDR1 and CDR2 (germline): MNHNY, SVGAGI (reference sequence). There are 14 residues in the CDR3. CDR3: CASSRPRAPGELFF. For the CDR3, the DNA is TGTGCCAGCAGTCGACCGAGGGCCCCCGGGGAGCTGTTTTTT.

The V and J genes are TRBV6-1 and TRBJ2-7; 8 bases agree with TRBD2. J lost 6 bases, V lost 6 bases, and 13 bases had no gene match. Per germline, CDR1 MNHNS and CDR2 SASEGT. This CDR3 has 15 residues. CDR3 amino acids: CASRDRSGVGCEQYF. In nucleotides, the CDR3 is TGTGCCAGCAGAGACCGTAGCGGGGTCGGCTGCGAGCAGTACTTC.

This clone was seen more than once but under ten times. The rearrangement joins TRBV27 to TRBJ2-3; 10 nucleotides align to TRBD2. V trimming: 3 bases; J trimming: 1 base; junction bases outside the gene matches: 7. Germline V gene lookup returns CDR1 MNHEY and CDR2 SMNVEV (reference sequence). The CDR3 totals 17 residues. The CDR3: CASSFRTGTSGTDTQYF. The CDR3 DNA reads TGTGCCAGCAGTTTTCGGACCGGGACTAGCGGCACAGATACGCAGTATTTT.

The count of this clone is one. The V call is TRBV27, the J call TRBJ1-2, with D unclear. The V end lost 3 bases, the J end lost 3 bases, and 17 bases lay between the germline ends. Germline CDR1 and CDR2: MNHEY and SMNVEV (reference sequence). The CDR3 loop spans 16 amino acids. CDR3 sequence (DNA): TGTGCCAGCAGTTTGACCGAGACACAAGACCACTATGGCTACACCTTC. Protein: CASSLTETQDHYGYTF.

V is TRBV27 and J is TRBJ1-1, with unresolved D. The germline V gene encodes CDR1 MNHEY and CDR2 SMNVEV (reference sequence). V lost 6 bases, J lost 4 bases, and 12 bases lay in between. The CDR3 has 13 amino acids. The chain's CDR3 is CASSPSPGTEAFF. The CDR3 DNA reads TGTGCCAGCAGCCCTTCCCCGGGCACTGAAGCTTTCTTT.

The rearrangement links TRBV6-5 to TRBJ2-1; possibly TRBD2 for D (6 bases). The V end lost 2 bases, the J end lost 6 bases, and 8 bases lay between the germline ends. CDR3 length: 13 amino acids. The V gene's germline CDR1 is MNHEY and CDR2 SVGAGI. The CDR3 spells CASSYGGSNEQFF. The CDR3 DNA reads TGTGCCAGCAGTTACGGGGGGAGCAATGAGCAGTTCTTC.

The V gene is TRBV27, the J gene TRBJ2-7; D is uncertain. Germline V gene data show CDR1 as MNHEY and CDR2 as SMNVEV (reference sequence). The CDR3 length is 14 residues. Trimming cost V 1 base and J 2 bases, with 9 bases left between them. The CDR3 here is CASSLYRGPYEQYF. Written as DNA, the CDR3 is TGTGCCAGCAGTTTATATCGAGGTCCCTACGAGCAGTACTTC.